Below, 6 T cell receptor beta chains from the same sample are listed, as sequenced in a study of blood T cell repertoires in COVID-19. This table comes from immunoSEQ multiplex PCR, and its TCRdb copy is limited to in-frame clones, with some not included. The sample lists fewer than 450,000 clones; almost 90% were seen once. Sequencing was done on a sample of peripheral blood. The receptors here all came from a woman aged 70-85 years with COVID-19, enrolled during active disease.

CDR3 bases: TGTGCCAGCCAACGACAGGGAACTGGCTACACCTTC. Protein sequence: CASQRQGTGYTF. The chain couples TRBV2 to TRBJ1-2; 7 bases line up with TRBD1. Trimming at V came to 8 bases and at J to 7 bases, leaving 7 bases not matched to a gene. Germline-derived CDR1 and CDR2 are SNHLY and FYNNEI. The length of the CDR3 is 12 residues.

This clone has only a few counts. The chain links TRBV24-1 to TRBJ1-2; TRBD1 agrees at 7 bases. Germline trimming cut 5 bases from V and 8 bases from J; bases unmatched to any gene: 10. In germline, CDR1 is KGHDR, CDR2 SFDVKD. The CDR3 spans 14 residues. The DNA of the CDR3 is TGTGCCACCAGTGCCCAAGACAGGGACTGGGGCTACACCTTC. Protein product: CATSAQDRDWGYTF.

The chain has TRBV19 and TRBJ1-6, with D possibly matching TRBD1 (5 bases). Per the germline V gene, CDR1 is LNHDA and CDR2 is SQIVND (reference sequence). Trimming pared 9 bases from V and 8 bases from J, leaving 14 bases between. This CDR3 has 13 amino acids. The CDR3 bases are TGTGCCAGCCGGGACTCTAGGTATTCACCCCTCCACTTT. Protein product: CASRDSRYSPLHF.

The V call is TRBV13, the J call TRBJ2-1, with TRBD2 matching over 7 bases. The CDR3 length is 17 residues. Germline CDR1 reads PRHDT; CDR2 reads FYEKMQ (reference sequence). V was pared by 5 bases and J by 6 bases, with 16 bases of the junction left unmatched. CDR3 DNA: TGTGCCAGCAGCCCCCGTGGAGCCGGACTAGTTGGCAATGAGCAGTTCTTC. It yields the protein CASSPRGAGLVGNEQFF. Filled out from reference TRBV13 and TRBJ2-1, the complete variable domain reads AAGVIQSPRHLIKEKRETATLKCYPIPRHDTVYWYQQGPGQDPQFLISFYEKMQSDKGSIPDRFSAQQFSDYHSELNMSSLELGDSALYFCASSPRGAGLVGNEQFFGPGTRLTVL.

This clone has just one count. The V and J genes are TRBV20-1 and TRBJ1-1; 7 bases are shared with TRBD1. Germline CDR1 and CDR2: DFQATT and SNEGSKA (reference sequence). With 3 bases clipped from V and 2 bases from J, the junction kept 9 bases outside the gene matches. This CDR3 spans 15 amino acids. In nucleotides, the CDR3 is TGCAGTGCTAGTAACCCAACAGGGGCAAACACTGAAGCTTTCTTT. Its translation: CSASNPTGANTEAFF.

This rearrangement joins TRBV19 to TRBJ1-1; 7 positions match TRBD1. This CDR3 comprises 14 residues. Trimming removed 5 bases from V and 3 bases from J; junction bases left unmatched: 6. Germline CDR1 and CDR2: LNHDA and SQIVND (reference sequence). CDR3 sequence (DNA): TGTGCCAGTAGTCCCTGGGGGACAGACACTGAAGCTTTCTTT. It encodes CASSPWGTDTEAFF.